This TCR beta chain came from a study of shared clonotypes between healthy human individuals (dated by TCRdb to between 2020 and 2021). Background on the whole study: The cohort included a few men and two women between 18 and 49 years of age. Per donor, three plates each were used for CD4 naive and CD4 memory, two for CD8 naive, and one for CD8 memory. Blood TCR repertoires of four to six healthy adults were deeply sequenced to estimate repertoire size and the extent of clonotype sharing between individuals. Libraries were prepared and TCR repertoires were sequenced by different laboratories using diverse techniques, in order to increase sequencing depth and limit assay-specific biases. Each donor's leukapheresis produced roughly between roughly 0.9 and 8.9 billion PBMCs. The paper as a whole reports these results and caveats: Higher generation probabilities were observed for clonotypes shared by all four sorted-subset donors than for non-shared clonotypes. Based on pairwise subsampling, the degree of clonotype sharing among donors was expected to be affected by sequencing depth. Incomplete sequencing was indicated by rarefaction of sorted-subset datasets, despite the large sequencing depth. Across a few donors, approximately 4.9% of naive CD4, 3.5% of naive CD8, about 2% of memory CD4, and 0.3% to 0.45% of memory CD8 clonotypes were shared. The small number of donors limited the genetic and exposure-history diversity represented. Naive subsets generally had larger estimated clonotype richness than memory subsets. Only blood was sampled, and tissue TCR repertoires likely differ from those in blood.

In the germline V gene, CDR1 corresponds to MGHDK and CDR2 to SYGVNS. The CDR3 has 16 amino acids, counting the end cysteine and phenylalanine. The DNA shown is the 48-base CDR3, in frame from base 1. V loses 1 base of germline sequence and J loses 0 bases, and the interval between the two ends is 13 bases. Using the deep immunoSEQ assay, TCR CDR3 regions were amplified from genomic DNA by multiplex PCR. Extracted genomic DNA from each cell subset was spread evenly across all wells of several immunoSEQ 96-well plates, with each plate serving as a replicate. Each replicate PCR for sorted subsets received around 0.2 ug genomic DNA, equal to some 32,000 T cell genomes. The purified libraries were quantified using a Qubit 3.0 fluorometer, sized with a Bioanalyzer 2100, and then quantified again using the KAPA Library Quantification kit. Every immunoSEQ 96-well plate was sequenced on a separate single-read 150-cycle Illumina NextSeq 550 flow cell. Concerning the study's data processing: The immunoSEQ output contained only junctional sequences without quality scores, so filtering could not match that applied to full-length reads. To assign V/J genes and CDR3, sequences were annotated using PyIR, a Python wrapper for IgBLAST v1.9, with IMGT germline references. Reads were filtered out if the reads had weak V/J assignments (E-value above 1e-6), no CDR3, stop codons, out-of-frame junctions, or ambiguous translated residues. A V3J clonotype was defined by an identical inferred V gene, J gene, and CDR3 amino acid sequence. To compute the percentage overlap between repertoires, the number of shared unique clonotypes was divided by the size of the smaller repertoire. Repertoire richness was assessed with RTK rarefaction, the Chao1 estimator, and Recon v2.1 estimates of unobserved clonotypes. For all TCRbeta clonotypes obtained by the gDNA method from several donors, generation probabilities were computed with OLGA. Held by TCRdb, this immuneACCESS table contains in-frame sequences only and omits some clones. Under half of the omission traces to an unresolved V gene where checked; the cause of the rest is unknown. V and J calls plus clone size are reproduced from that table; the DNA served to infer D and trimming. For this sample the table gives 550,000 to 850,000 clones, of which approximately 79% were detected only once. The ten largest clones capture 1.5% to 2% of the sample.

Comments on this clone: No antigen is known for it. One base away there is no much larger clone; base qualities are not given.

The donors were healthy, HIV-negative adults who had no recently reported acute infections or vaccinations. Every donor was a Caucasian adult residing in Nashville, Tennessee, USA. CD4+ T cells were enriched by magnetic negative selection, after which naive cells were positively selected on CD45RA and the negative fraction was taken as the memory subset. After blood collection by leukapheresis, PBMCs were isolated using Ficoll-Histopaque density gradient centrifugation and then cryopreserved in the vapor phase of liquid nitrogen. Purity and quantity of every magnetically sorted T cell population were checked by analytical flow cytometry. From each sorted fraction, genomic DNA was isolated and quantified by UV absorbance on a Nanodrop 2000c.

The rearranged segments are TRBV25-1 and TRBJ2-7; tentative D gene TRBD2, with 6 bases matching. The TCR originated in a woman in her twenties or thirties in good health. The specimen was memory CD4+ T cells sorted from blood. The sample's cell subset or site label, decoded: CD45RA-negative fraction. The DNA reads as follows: TGTGCCAGCAGTGAATCGGGGACTGACTTCTCCTACGAGCAGTACTTC. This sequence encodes CASSESGTDFSYEQYF.